This T cell receptor (beta chain) was recovered during a study of OX40 agonist ivuxolimab in advanced cancers. Study in general: The dose-escalation group included hepatocellular carcinoma, melanoma, renal cell carcinoma and head and neck cancer. Study conclusions and caveats: With doses of 0.1 to 3.0 mg/kg, CD4+ and CD8+ blood T cells had undergone clonal expansion by week 6. Fewer expanded clones were found on average in CD4+ than in CD8+ T cells.

Worth noting for this clone: As yet, its antigen is unknown.

TCRdb keeps only in-frame clones here, not all; method: immunoSEQ multiplex PCR. The sample includes 50,000 to 75,000 clones, under 85% of them seen just once. Exclusion of a patient followed from autoimmune disease history or systemic immunosuppression. The V end lost 3 bases, the J end lost 4 bases, and 13 bases lay between the germline ends. The CDR3 is made up of 15 amino acids. Per the germline V gene, CDR1 is LGHNA and CDR2 is YNFKEQ. Source: CD4+ or CD8+ T cells sorted from blood, taken in a trial of the OX40 agonist ivuxolimab. The chain carries TRBV4-2 and TRBJ1-5, with D possibly TRBD1 on 5 matching bases. The clonotype comes from an adult with an advanced solid tumor such as melanoma, head and neck, liver or kidney cancer. The CDR3 DNA reads TGTGCCAGCAGCCAGTCGCCCACAGGTAATCAGCCCCAGCATTTT. The encoded protein is CASSQSPTGNQPQHF.